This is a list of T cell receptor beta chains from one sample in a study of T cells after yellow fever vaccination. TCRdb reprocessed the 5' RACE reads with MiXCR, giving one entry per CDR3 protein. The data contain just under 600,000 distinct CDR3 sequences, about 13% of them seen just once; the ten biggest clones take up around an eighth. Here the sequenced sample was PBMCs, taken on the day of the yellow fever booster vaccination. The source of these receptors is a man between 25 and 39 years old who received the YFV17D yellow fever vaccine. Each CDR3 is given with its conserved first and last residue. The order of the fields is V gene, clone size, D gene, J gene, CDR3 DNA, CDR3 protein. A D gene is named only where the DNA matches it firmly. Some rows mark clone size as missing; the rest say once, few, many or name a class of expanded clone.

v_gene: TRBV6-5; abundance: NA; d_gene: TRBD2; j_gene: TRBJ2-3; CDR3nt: TGTGCCAGCAGTTACTACCGTCTAGCGGGAAAGGGAGATACGCAGTATTTT; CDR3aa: CASSYYRLAGKGDTQYF
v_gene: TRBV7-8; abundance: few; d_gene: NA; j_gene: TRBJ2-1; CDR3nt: TGTGCCAGCAGCCACCGGACAGTGACTACATTTAATGAGCAGTTCTTC; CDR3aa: CASSHRTVTTFNEQFF
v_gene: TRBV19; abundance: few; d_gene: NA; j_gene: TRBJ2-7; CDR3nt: TGTGCCAGTAGTATAGCCCTCCGGTTGGGAGAGGCCTACGAGCAGTACTTC; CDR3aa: CASSIALRLGEAYEQYF
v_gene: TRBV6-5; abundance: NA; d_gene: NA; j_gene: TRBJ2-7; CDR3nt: TGTGCCAGCGGTGAGGACTCCTACGAGCAGTACTTC; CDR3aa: CASGEDSYEQYF
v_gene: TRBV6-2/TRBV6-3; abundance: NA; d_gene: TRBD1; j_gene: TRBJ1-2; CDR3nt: TGTGCCAGCAGTTACCGGGACAGGGGGCTCCTTATCGGCTATGGCTACACCTTC; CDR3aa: CASSYRDRGLLIGYGYTF
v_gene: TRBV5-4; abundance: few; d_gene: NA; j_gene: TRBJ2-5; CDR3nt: TGTGCCAGCAGCTTGGAGGGACCTGCAGAGACCCAGTACTTC; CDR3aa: CASSLEGPAETQYF
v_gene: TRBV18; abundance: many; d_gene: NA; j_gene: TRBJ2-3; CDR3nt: TGTGCCAGCTCACCAGCGGGATACACAGATACGCAGTATTTT; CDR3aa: CASSPAGYTDTQYF
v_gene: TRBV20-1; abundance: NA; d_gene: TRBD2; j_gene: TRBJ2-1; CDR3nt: TGCAGTGCTCAAACCGGGACTAGCTCCAATGAGCAGTTCTTC; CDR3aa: CSAQTGTSSNEQFF
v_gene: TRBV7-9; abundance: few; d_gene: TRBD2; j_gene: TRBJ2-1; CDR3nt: TGTGCCAGCGGCTTGCGGGAGGGGTACAATGAGCAGTTCTTC; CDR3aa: CASGLREGYNEQFF
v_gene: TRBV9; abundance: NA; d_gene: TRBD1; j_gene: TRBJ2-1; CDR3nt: TGTGCCAGCAGCGCAGCCCGGGACAGGGGGATGAATGAGCAGTTCTTC; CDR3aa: CASSAARDRGMNEQFF
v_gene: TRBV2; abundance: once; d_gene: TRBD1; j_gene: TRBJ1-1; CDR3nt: TGTGCCAGCAGTGAAGCGCTTAGGACAGGGGACACTGAAGCTTTCTTT; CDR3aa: CASSEALRTGDTEAFF
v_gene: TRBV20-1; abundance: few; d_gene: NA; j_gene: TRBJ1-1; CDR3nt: TGCAGTGCTAGAGCGGCGGGAGCGATGAACACTGAAGCTTTCTTT; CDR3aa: CSARAAGAMNTEAFF
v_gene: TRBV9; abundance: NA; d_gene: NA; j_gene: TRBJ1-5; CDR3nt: TGTGCCAGCAGCGTAGGGGGGGGTCAGCCCCAGCATTTT; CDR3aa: CASSVGGGQPQHF
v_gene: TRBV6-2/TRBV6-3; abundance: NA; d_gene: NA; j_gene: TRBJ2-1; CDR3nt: TGTGCCAGCAGTTGGTCACAGACACGCTCCTACAATGAGCAGTTCTTC; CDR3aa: CASSWSQTRSYNEQFF
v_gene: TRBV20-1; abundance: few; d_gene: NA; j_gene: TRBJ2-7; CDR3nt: TGCAGTGCTAGGGACAAGAACTCCTACGAGCAGTACTTC; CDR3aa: CSARDKNSYEQYF
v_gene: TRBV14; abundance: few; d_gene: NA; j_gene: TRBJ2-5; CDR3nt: TGTGCCAGCAGCCAAGATGTCGGTACCTACCTCCAAGAGACCCAGTACTTC; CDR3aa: CASSQDVGTYLQETQYF
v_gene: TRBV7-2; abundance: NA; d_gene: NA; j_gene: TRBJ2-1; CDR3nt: TGTGCCAGCAGCTTAATGGCCGGGACATCCTACAATGAGCAGTTCTTC; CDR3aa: CASSLMAGTSYNEQFF
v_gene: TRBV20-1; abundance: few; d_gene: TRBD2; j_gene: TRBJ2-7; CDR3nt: TGCAGTGCTAGCCCTATGGGACTAGCTTACGAGCAGTACTTC; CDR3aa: CSASPMGLAYEQYF
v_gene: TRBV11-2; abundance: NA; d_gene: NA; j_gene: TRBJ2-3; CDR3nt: TGTGCCAGCAGCTTCGGGCCCACAAGGCTGTCGGATACGCAGTATTTT; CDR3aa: CASSFGPTRLSDTQYF
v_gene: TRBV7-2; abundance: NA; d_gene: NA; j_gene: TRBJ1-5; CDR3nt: TGTGCCAGCAGCCTTAGTACGGTCAAGGGGCAGCCCCAGCATTTT; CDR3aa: CASSLSTVKGQPQHF
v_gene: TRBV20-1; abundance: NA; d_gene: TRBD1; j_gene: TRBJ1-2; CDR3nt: TGCAGTGCCCATCCCGACCGGGACAGGGGCAACTATGGCTACACCTTC; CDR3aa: CSAHPDRDRGNYGYTF
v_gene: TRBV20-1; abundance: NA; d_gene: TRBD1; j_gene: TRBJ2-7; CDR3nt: TGCAGTGCTGTACCGGGACAGGGTCCCTACGAGCAGTACTTC; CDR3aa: CSAVPGQGPYEQYF
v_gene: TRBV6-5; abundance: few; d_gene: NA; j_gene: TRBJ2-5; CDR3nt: TGTGCCAGCAGTTACGATCTTTGGGGGGTTCAAGAGACCCAGTACTTC; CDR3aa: CASSYDLWGVQETQYF
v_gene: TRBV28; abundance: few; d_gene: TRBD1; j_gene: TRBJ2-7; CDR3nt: TGTGCCAGCAGCTATAACAGGGGCGAGTACTTC; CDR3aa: CASSYNRGEYF
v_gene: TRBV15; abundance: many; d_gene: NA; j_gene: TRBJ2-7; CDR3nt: TGTGCCACCAGCAGAGATCGCGGACAGTTACACTTC; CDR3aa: CATSRDRGQLHF
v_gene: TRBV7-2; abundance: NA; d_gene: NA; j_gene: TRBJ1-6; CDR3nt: TGTGCCAGCAGTACCGTAAGGGGAGAGAATTCACCCCTCCACTTT; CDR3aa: CASSTVRGENSPLHF
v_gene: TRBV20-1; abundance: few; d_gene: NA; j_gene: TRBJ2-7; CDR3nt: TGCAGTGCTATACTAGATACCTACGAGCAGTACTTC; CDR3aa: CSAILDTYEQYF
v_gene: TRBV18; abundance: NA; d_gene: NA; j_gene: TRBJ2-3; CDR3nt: TGTGCCAGCTCACCACCGTCGGGGACAAAAGATACGCAGTATTTT; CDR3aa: CASSPPSGTKDTQYF
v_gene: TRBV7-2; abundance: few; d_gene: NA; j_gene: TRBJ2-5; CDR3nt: TGTGCCAGCAGCCCCCCCTTCGGGAGTCAGGAGACCCAGTACTTC; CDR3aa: CASSPPFGSQETQYF
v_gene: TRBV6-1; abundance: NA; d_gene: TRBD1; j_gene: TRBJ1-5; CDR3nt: TGTGCCAGCAGAACCCCCGGGACAGACACTGGGAATCAGCCCCAGCATTTT; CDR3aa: CASRTPGTDTGNQPQHF
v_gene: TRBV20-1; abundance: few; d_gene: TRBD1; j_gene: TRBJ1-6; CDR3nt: TGCAGTGCAACGCGGGACAGGGGGCGAATGCCGAATTCACCCCTCCACTTT; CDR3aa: CSATRDRGRMPNSPLHF
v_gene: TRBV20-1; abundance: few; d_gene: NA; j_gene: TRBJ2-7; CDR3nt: TGCAGTGTACACCAGGGGGGGGGCTACGAGCAGTACTTC; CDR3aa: CSVHQGGGYEQYF
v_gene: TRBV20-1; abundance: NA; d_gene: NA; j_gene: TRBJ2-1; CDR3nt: TGCAGTGCTAGAGAGGGGTGGGAGCGGAAGACCTACAATGAGCAGTTCTTC; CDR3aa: CSAREGWERKTYNEQFF
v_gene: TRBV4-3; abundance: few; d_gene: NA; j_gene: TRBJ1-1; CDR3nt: TGCGCCAGCAGCCAAGAAAGGACCCGAACCCACACTGAAGCTTTCTTT; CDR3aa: CASSQERTRTHTEAFF
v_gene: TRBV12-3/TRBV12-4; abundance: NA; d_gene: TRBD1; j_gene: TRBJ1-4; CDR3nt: TGTGCCAGCAGCTGGACAGGCATACGACCTACGGAAAAACTGTTTTTT; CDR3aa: CASSWTGIRPTEKLFF
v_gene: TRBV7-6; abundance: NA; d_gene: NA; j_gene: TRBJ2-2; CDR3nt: TGTGCCAGCAGCTTGGAGACAGGAGCCGGGGAGCTGTTTTTT; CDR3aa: CASSLETGAGELFF
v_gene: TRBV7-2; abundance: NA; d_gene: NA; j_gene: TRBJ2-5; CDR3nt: TGTGCCAGCAGCTTAGACGCGGGGAACCAAGAGACCCAGTACTTC; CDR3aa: CASSLDAGNQETQYF
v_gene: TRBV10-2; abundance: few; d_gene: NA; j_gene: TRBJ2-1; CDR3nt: TGCGCCAGCAGAGACCTAGCGAGCGGGTCCTACAATGAGCAGTTCTTC; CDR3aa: CASRDLASGSYNEQFF
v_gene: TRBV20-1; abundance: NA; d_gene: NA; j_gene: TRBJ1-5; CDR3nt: TGCAGTGCCCAACCCCGGACGATGGGCAATCAGCCCCAGCATTTT; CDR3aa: CSAQPRTMGNQPQHF
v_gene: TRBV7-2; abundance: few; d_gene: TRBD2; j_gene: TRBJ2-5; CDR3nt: TGTGCCAGCAGTCTACCTAGCGGGAAGGGAGAGACCCAGTACTTC; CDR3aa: CASSLPSGKGETQYF
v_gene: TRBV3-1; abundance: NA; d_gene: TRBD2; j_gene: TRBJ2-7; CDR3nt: TGTGCCAGCAGTCTAGCGGAGGGAGCGAGGTACGAGCAGTACTTC; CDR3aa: CASSLAEGARYEQYF
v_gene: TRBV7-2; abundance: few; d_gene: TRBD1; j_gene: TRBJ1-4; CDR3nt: TGTGCCAGCAGCTTTGGACAGGTAGAAAAACTGTTTTTT; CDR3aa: CASSFGQVEKLFF
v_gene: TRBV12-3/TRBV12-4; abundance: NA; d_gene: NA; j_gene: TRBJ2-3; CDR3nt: TGTGCCAGCAGTTTCGAGGACGATACAGATACGCAGTATTTT; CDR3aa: CASSFEDDTDTQYF
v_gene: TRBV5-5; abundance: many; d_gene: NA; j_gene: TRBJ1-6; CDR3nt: TGCGCCAGCAGCTTGTTGAATTCACCCCTCCACTTT; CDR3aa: CASSLLNSPLHF
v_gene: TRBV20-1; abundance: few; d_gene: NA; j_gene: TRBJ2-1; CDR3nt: TGCAGTGCAGCCCCCGGGGTATGGAAGTACAATGAGCAGTTCTTC; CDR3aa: CSAAPGVWKYNEQFF
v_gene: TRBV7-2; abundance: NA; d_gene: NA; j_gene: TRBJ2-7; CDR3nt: TGTGCCAGCAGCTTTTGGGACGGACTCTACGAGCAGTACTTC; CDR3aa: CASSFWDGLYEQYF
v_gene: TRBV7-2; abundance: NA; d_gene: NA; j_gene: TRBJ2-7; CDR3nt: TGTGCCAGCAGCTTCCGGGACGGATATTCCTACGAGCAGTACTTC; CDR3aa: CASSFRDGYSYEQYF
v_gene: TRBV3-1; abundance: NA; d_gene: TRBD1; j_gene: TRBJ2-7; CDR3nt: TGTGCCAGCAGCCAAGCCAGGGGGACCTACGAGCAGTACTTC; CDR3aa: CASSQARGTYEQYF
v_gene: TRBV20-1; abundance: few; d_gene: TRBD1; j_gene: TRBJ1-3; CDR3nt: TGCAGTGCCCGCCCTCCGGGACAGGGGGTAACCATATATTTT; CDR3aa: CSARPPGQGVTIYF
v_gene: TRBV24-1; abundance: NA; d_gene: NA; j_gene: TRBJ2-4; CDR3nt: TGTGCCACCAGTGATTTGTGGGTTGGCCCCTTCTTC; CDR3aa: CATSDLWVGPFF
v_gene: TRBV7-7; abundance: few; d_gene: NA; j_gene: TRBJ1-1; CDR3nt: TGTGCTAGCAGCCCGAACACAGGGAACACTGAAGCTTTCTTT; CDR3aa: CASSPNTGNTEAFF
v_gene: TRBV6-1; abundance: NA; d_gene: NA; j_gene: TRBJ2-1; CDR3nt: TGTGCCAGCAACCCGAGGGCCCAGGCCGGTGAGCAGTTCTTC; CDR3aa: CASNPRAQAGEQFF
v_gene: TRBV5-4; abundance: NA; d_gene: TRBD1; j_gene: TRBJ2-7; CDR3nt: TGTGCCAGCAGCAGGACAGGGAAGGGGACCTACGAGCAGTACTTC; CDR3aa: CASSRTGKGTYEQYF
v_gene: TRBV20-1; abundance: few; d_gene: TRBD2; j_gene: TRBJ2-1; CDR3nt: TGCAGTGCTAGAGAGGGCGGGAGGTACAATGAGCAGTTCTTC; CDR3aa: CSAREGGRYNEQFF
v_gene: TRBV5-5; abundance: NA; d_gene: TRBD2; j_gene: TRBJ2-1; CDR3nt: TGTGCCAGCAGCCCCCACCCCTCCGGACTAGCGACCAATGAGCAGTTCTTC; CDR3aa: CASSPHPSGLATNEQFF